The 17 T cell receptor beta chains in this list originate from one sample, sequenced in a study of T cells in Graves' hyperthyroidism and ophthalmopathy. TCR beta CDR3 sequences were amplified from RNA transcripts. The study used the HTBI primer set for a first-round RT-PCR of the TCR CDR3. TCRdb processed the multiplex PCR reads anew with MiXCR; each CDR3 protein has one entry. The data hold 250,000 or so distinct CDR3 sequences, with roughly 15% observed a single time. Sample: blood. These receptors were collected from a woman in her fifties or sixties with Graves' hyperthyroidism that later progressed to Graves' ophthalmopathy.

This clonotype was seen many times. This chain links TRBV2 with TRBJ2-5; maybe TRBD2 (5 bases). The CDR3 covers 14 residues. Germline V CDR1 and CDR2: SNHLY, FYNNEI. The ends were cut back, 5 bases at V and 9 bases at J, with 19 bases in the middle. The CDR3 here is CASSPPSSPWAQYF. The CDR3 coding sequence is TGTGCCAGCAGTCCCCCTAGCAGCCCTTGGGCCCAGTACTTC.

Only a few counts were recorded for this clonotype. This sequence joins TRBV9 and TRBJ2-3, with 9 positions matching TRBD1. CDR3 length: 15 residues. The trim removed 4 bases at V and 3 bases at J, leaving 6 bases unmatched. Germline V CDR1 and CDR2: SGDLS, YYNGEE. The chain's CDR3 is CASSPSGQGTDTQYF. The CDR3 DNA follows: TGTGCCAGCAGCCCCTCTGGACAGGGGACAGATACGCAGTATTTT.

CDR3: CASRRPGTGGLDSPLHF. The DNA for the CDR3 is TGTGCCAGCAGGCGCCCCGGGACAGGGGGTCTGGATTCACCCCTCCACTTT. The V gene is TRBV6-1, the J gene TRBJ1-6; the match to TRBD1 covers 11 bases. Germline trimming cut 6 bases from V and 8 bases from J; bases unmatched to any gene: 12. CDR1 and CDR2 from the germline V gene are MNHNS and SASEGT. The CDR3 covers 17 residues.

The V and J genes are TRBV14 and TRBJ2-1, with 9 positions matching TRBD2. Germline V gives CDR1 SGHDN, CDR2 FVKESK. V shed 3 bases and J 12 bases; nucleotides not matched to a gene: 12. This CDR3 is 15 amino acids long. In DNA form, the CDR3 reads TGTGCCAGCAGCCATGGGCGGGAGGGCCGGACGTGGCAGTTCTTC. It specifies CASSHGREGRTWQFF.

This clonotype was counted many times. The chain couples TRBV20-1 to TRBJ1-1; D unresolved. V was shortened by 6 bases and J by 3 bases, with 14 bases between the two germline ends. Per the germline V gene, CDR1 is DFQATT and CDR2 is SNEGSKA (reference sequence). This CDR3 has 13 amino acids. In DNA, the CDR3 is TGCAGTGCCGCCAGAAGGCGAGACACTGAAGCTTTCTTT. Translation gives CSAARRRDTEAFF.

Details on this clonotype: This may stem from a read error, because a much larger clone lies one nucleotide away. CDR3 nucleotides: TGTGCCAGCAGTCCTGGGACAGGGGGCAATCACCCCCAGCATTTT. As protein: CASSPGTGGNHPQHF. This chain links TRBV27 with TRBJ1-5; 12 bases fit TRBD1. This CDR3 is 15 amino acids long. CDR1 is MNHEY, CDR2 SMNVEV, per germline (reference sequence).

This chain joins TRBV4-1 and TRBJ2-7; 7 bases agree with TRBD2. There are 16 residues in the CDR3. V gave up 0 bases and J gave up 5 bases; unmatched junction bases: 10. CDR1 is MGHRA, CDR2 YSYEKL, per germline. The CDR3 loop is CASSQDMTKGLNEQYF. The CDR3, as DNA: TGCGCCAGCAGCCAAGATATGACAAAGGGACTAAACGAGCAGTACTTC.

The table lists this clonotype with many counts. The chain couples TRBV20-1 to TRBJ2-3; D tentatively fits TRBD1 or TRBD2 (5 bases each). The ends were cut back, 3 bases at V and 3 bases at J, with 10 bases in the middle. The CDR3 covers 13 residues. Germline V gives CDR1 DFQATT, CDR2 SNEGSKA (reference sequence). The CDR3 spells CSASMGVTDTQYF. For the CDR3, the DNA is TGCAGTGCTAGCATGGGGGTTACAGATACGCAGTATTTT.

This clonotype has a single count. V usage is TRBV19 and J usage is TRBJ2-7, with D tentatively TRBD2 (5 bases). The CDR3 extends over 14 amino acids. The germline gives CDR1 LNHDA, CDR2 SQIVND (reference sequence). V gave up 3 bases and J gave up 0 bases, with 9 bases separating them. The CDR3 protein is CASSIIRDSYEQYF. Written as DNA, the CDR3 is TGTGCCAGTAGTATTATCCGGGACTCCTACGAGCAGTACTTC.

This clonotype was found many times. This rearrangement joins TRBV5-1 to TRBJ1-2; 7 bases map to TRBD1. CDR1 SGHRS and CDR2 YFSETQ come from the germline V gene. The CDR3 sequence is 12 residues long. Trimming took 6 bases from V and 6 from J; bases not matched to a gene: 5. CDR3 sequence (DNA): TGCGCCAGCACCAGTACAGGGGATGGCTACACCTTC. Its translation is CASTSTGDGYTF.

The V gene is TRBV20-1, the J gene TRBJ2-1; 7 bases align to TRBD2. V was pared by 3 bases and J by 8 bases, with 4 bases of the junction left unmatched. The CDR3 runs 12 residues. Per germline, CDR1 DFQATT and CDR2 SNEGSKA (reference sequence). The DNA of the CDR3 is TGCAGTGCTAGGAGGCGGGAGTATGAGCAGTTCTTC. Encoded protein: CSARRREYEQFF.

This clonotype appeared many times. A read error may account for a junction end that differs from germline. V and J are TRBV15 and TRBJ1-1; no definite D call. The CDR3 has 16 residues. The germline gives CDR1 LNHNV, CDR2 YYDKDF (reference sequence). For the CDR3, the DNA is TGTGCCACCAGCAGAGGGTCGGCCCCGCTGAACACTGAGGCTTTCTTT. Translation gives CATSRGSAPLNTEAFF.

There are many counts of this clonotype. CDR3 sequence: CASLREGGYEQYF. As DNA, the CDR3 is TGTGCCAGCTTGCGGGAGGGTGGGTACGAGCAGTACTTC. The rearrangement links TRBV7-2 to TRBJ2-7; 9 bases match TRBD2. The germline gives CDR1 SGHTA, CDR2 FQGNSA. The CDR3 runs 13 residues. The J segment lost 4 bases and the V segment lost 8 bases, leaving 6 bases of the junction unmatched. The full variable domain, completed using reference TRBV7-2 and TRBJ2-7, is GAGVSQSPSNKVTEKGKDVELRCDPISGHTALYWYRQSLGQGLEFLIYFQGNSAPDKSGLPSDRFSAERTGGSVSTLTIQRTQQEDSAVYLCASLREGGYEQYFGPGTRLTVT.

The sample holds many counts of this clonotype. The chain couples TRBV28 to TRBJ2-5; D ambiguous. CDR3 length: 12 residues. With 5 bases removed from V and 0 bases from J, the gap between germline ends came to 4 bases. Germline assignment: CDR1 MDHEN and CDR2 SYDVKM. The CDR3 loop reads CASSIYQETQYF. In DNA, the CDR3 is TGTGCCAGCAGTATTTACCAAGAGACCCAGTACTTC. The full variable domain, with the rest looked up from reference TRBV28 and TRBJ2-5, is DVKVTQSSRYLVKRTGEKVFLECVQDMDHENMFWYRQDPGLGLRLIYFSYDVKMKEKGDIPEGYSVSREKKERFSLILESASTNQTSMYLCASSIYQETQYFGPGTRLLVL.

The table lists this clonotype with many counts. The CDR3 spells CASRTRREYF. CDR3 DNA sequence: TGTGCCAGCAGGACTCGTCGGGAGTATTTT. The rearrangement joins TRBV2 to TRBJ2-3; D is ambiguous. The V and J ends lost 6 bases and 13 bases respectively, with 11 bases between them. Per germline, CDR1 SNHLY and CDR2 FYNNEI. The length of the CDR3 is 10 residues.

This clonotype was counted between two and nine times. The V call is TRBV5-1, the J call TRBJ1-2; 7 nucleotides agree with TRBD1. CDR3 length: 16 residues. CDR1 and CDR2 from the germline V gene are SGHRS and YFSETQ. After removal of 3 bases from V and 4 bases from J, the junction contained 12 bases not matched to a gene. CDR3 in amino acids: CASSYFSGTDSYGYTF. The CDR3 region has the DNA TGCGCCAGCAGCTATTTTTCCGGGACAGATTCCTATGGCTACACCTTC.

This clonotype occurred many times. The chain carries TRBV3-1 and TRBJ1-5, with D possibly being TRBD1 (5 bases). The CDR3 totals 15 residues. Germline values: CDR1 LGHDT, CDR2 YNNKEL (reference sequence). Trimming removed 6 bases from V and 2 bases from J, with 14 bases in between. CDR3 nucleotides: TGTGCCAGCAGTTATAGGGGTTATGGCAATCAGCCCCAGCATTTT. Translating gives CASSYRGYGNQPQHF.